The clone carrying this T cell receptor beta chain was counted between two and nine times. Its specificity is not known. Germline V gene data show CDR1 as LGHNA and CDR2 as YSLEER. Trimming pared 4 bases from V and 3 bases from J, leaving 9 bases between. This CDR3 contains 13 residues. These data come from a study of cytomegalovirus exposure and HLA in healthy donors. Study-wide results and caveats: The authors listed about 170 TCR beta chains as cytomegalovirus-associated.

The PCR was carried out with 60 Vbeta primers and 13 Jbeta primers. Here immunoSEQ multiplex PCR was the method, and the copy in TCRdb shows in-frame clones only, minus some. The table shows about 160,000 clones, with around four fifths occurring only once. This clonotype was obtained from a male donor in good health and CMV-seronegative. Sequencing used PBMCs. The chain has TRBV4-3 and TRBJ2-5; D remains ambiguous. CDR3 nucleotide sequence: TGCGCCAGCAGCCCGAGAAGAGAAGAGACCCAGTACTTC. Encoded protein: CASSPRREETQYF.